The clone carrying this TCR beta chain was seen ten or more times. In germline, CDR1 is SQVTM, CDR2 ANQGSEA. Trimming cost V 1 base and J 6 bases, with 9 bases left between them. The CDR3 consists of 12 residues. This specimen comes from a study of neurological immune-mediated disorders. The method for making cDNA was 5'RACE, and it used 10-nucleotide random UMIs. TCRdb independently ran MiXCR on the 5' RACE reads; one entry per CDR3 protein. This sample yields under 85,000 distinct CDR3 sequences, of which roughly 15% are seen a single time; 6% to 7% belongs to the top ten. This clonotype was sampled from a woman between 50 and 59 years old in good health. The chain has TRBV29-1 and TRBJ1-2; no reliable D call. The sample consisted of PBMCs. The CDR3 DNA follows: TGCAGCGTTGAAGTCCAGACGGATGGCTACACCTTC. Amino acids: CSVEVQTDGYTF.